What follows are 26 T cell receptor beta chains derived from one specimen sequenced in a study of cytomegalovirus exposure and HLA in healthy donors (dated by TCRdb to the late 2010s). Preparation of the library involved the immunoSEQ multiplex PCR assay. TCRdb carries this immuneACCESS record with in-frame sequences only. Its versions omit some clonotypes, under half of them owing to an unresolved V gene in the studies checked, with the rest unexplained. This sample is represented by around 94,000 clones; about 95% of them were singletons. 0.89% of the sample is held by the ten biggest clonotypes. The specimen sequenced was PBMCs. These receptors came from a woman aged 18-35 years in good health and CMV-seronegative.

The chain couples TRBV9 to TRBJ2-7, with 8 nucleotides matching TRBD1. Germline V gives CDR1 SGDLS, CDR2 YYNGEE. This CDR3 has 13 amino acids. The ends lost 2 bases at V and 11 bases at J; junction bases unmatched: 9. For the CDR3, the DNA is TGTGCCAGCAGCGTTAGTCCGGGACAGGACAAGTACTTC. Encoded protein: CASSVSPGQDKYF.

The J gene is TRBJ2-1, the V gene TRBV4-1, with D perhaps TRBD2 (6 bases). The CDR3 is 14 residues long. Trimming left V 1 base short and J 9 bases short, with 13 bases between. Germline assignment: CDR1 MGHRA and CDR2 YSYEKL. The CDR3 DNA follows: TGCGCCAGCAGCCAAGCGGTCCTAGCGACTGAGCAGTTCTTC. This gives the protein CASSQAVLATEQFF.

This rearrangement joins TRBV2 to TRBJ1-6, with TRBD1 matching 7 bases. The V and J ends lost 8 bases and 9 bases, in that order; junction bases with no gene match: 10. Germline CDR1 is SNHLY and CDR2 is FYNNEI. The CDR3 covers 14 residues. The CDR3 DNA sequence: TGTGCCAGCGGTCTTAACAGGGGAAGTTCACCCCTCCACTTT. It encodes CASGLNRGSSPLHF. The entire variable domain, with the rest obtained from reference TRBV2 and TRBJ1-6, is as follows: EPEVTQTPSHQVTQMGQEVILRCVPISNHLYFYWYRQILGQKVEFLVSFYNNEISEKSEIFDDQFSVERPDGSNFTLKIRSTKLEDSAMYFCASGLNRGSSPLHFGNGTRLTVT.

The gene calls are TRBV30 and TRBJ2-5; 7 bases match TRBD1. Germline V gene lookup returns CDR1 GTSNPN and CDR2 SVGIG (reference sequence). The CDR3 covers 13 residues. V trimming: 4 bases; J trimming: 1 base; junction bases outside the gene matches: 3. CDR3 nucleotide sequence: TGTGCCTGGACCGGACAGGTCCAAGAGACCCAGTACTTC. It is translated as CAWTGQVQETQYF.

The rearrangement links TRBV2 to TRBJ2-7; 10 positions match TRBD2. The CDR3 is 14 amino acids. Germline lookup yields CDR1 SNHLY and CDR2 FYNNEI. Losses at the gene ends were 6 bases for V and 3 bases for J; bases not matched to a gene: 5. CDR3 in DNA: TGTGCCAGCAGGAGGACTAGCGGTGACTACGAGCAGTACTTC. The encoded protein is CASRRTSGDYEQYF.

The genes are TRBV18 and TRBJ2-3; D perhaps matches TRBD2 (5 bases). CDR3 size: 13 residues. Germline V gives CDR1 KGHSH, CDR2 LQKENI. V shed 6 bases and J shed 3 bases, with 10 bases lying between them. The CDR3 loop is CASSWTGTDTQYF. The DNA of the CDR3 is TGTGCCAGCTCGTGGACGGGGACAGATACGCAGTATTTT.

This chain joins TRBV5-3 and TRBJ2-3, with 11 bases fitting TRBD2. TRBV5-3 is filed as an ORF, its function uncertain. CDR3 length: 14 residues. The V and J ends lost 8 bases and 7 bases, in that order; junction bases with no gene match: 9. The CDR3 DNA follows: TGTGCCAGGAGACTAGCGGGGTGGAAAAATACGCAGTATTTT. Its protein is CARRLAGWKNTQYF.

The chain links TRBV5-8 to TRBJ1-2, with D perhaps TRBD1 (5 bases). Between the trimmed V and J ends, which lost 1 base and 14 bases, there was a span of 18 bases. Germline lookup yields CDR1 SGHTS and CDR2 YDEGEE. There are 13 residues in the CDR3. In DNA, the CDR3 is TGTGCCAGCAGCTTGATCCCTCGGCAGGGTAAAACCTTC. Protein: CASSLIPRQGKTF.

The chain links TRBV19 to TRBJ2-3, with D perhaps TRBD2 (6 bases). The CDR3 extends over 14 amino acids. Germline-derived CDR1 and CDR2 are LNHDA and SQIVND (reference sequence). Trimming took 4 bases from V and 6 from J, leaving 14 bases between them. The CDR3 coding sequence is TGTGCCAGTAGTAAGGGGACTGGGCAGGATACGCAGTATTTT. Translated: CASSKGTGQDTQYF. Combining the CDR3 with reference TRBV19 and TRBJ2-3 gives the whole variable domain DGGITQSPKYLFRKEGQNVTLSCEQNLNHDAMYWYRQDPGQGLRLIYYSQIVNDFQKGDIAEGYSVSREKKESFPLTVTSAQKNPTAFYLCASSKGTGQDTQYFGPGTRLTVL.

This chain links TRBV5-1 with TRBJ2-5; 9 nucleotides match TRBD2. J gave up 3 bases and V 6 bases, and 9 bases lay outside the gene matches. The CDR3 is made up of 15 amino acids. Germline V gene data show CDR1 as SGHRS and CDR2 as YFSETQ. The CDR3 DNA follows: TGCGCCAGCAAGCGGATAGCGGGGGCCGAAGAGACCCAGTACTTC. Translating it yields CASKRIAGAEETQYF.

This clone has just a few counts. The chain has TRBV10-3 and TRBJ1-2, with 9 bases aligning to TRBD1. The CDR3 is 14 residues long. V shed 4 bases and J 6 bases; nucleotides not matched to a gene: 6. The germline gives CDR1 ENHRY, CDR2 SYGVKD. CDR3 amino acids: CAISGTGGENGYTF. In nucleotides, the CDR3 is TGTGCCATCAGTGGAACAGGGGGCGAGAATGGCTACACCTTC.

The rearrangement links TRBV28 to TRBJ1-2; D not resolved. This CDR3 has 14 residues. Trimming stripped 5 bases from V and 0 bases from J, with 10 bases between. The germline V gene has CDR1 MDHEN and CDR2 SYDVKM. DNA of the CDR3: TGTGCCAGCAGTCGTATCGGGACTAACTATGGCTACACCTTC. This encodes CASSRIGTNYGYTF.

The V and J genes are TRBV7-9 and TRBJ2-3; D possibly corresponds to TRBD2 (6 bases). CDR3 size: 13 residues. From germline, CDR1 is SEHNR and CDR2 FQNEAQ (reference sequence). V was clipped by 3 bases and J by 5 bases, with 9 bases between them. The CDR3, as DNA: TGTGCCAGCAGCTTTAGTAGCGGAGATACGCAGTATTTT. It yields the protein CASSFSSGDTQYF.

This rearrangement joins TRBV4-1 to TRBJ1-2, with TRBD1 as a possible D gene (5 bases). From germline, CDR1 is MGHRA and CDR2 YSYEKL. There are 12 residues in the CDR3. The V end lost 4 bases, the J end lost 7 bases, and 10 bases lay between the germline ends. The CDR3 DNA follows: TGCGCCAGCAGCCTTGGAACAGGTGGCTACACCTTC. Translated: CASSLGTGGYTF.

CDR3 sequence (DNA): TGCGCCAGCAGCGCGAACTACGAGCAGTACTTC. This gives the protein CASSANYEQYF. The J gene is TRBJ2-7, the V gene TRBV5-1; D gene ambiguous. CDR3 length equals 11 residues. Germline assignment: CDR1 SGHRS and CDR2 YFSETQ. The V end was cut by 4 bases, the J end by 3 bases, with 5 bases between.

This sequence joins TRBV7-9 and TRBJ2-5, with D tentatively TRBD2 (6 bases). Trimming removed 5 bases from V and 5 bases from J, with 12 bases in between. Germline assignment: CDR1 SEHNR and CDR2 FQNEAQ (reference sequence). The CDR3 sequence is 13 residues long. CDR3 DNA: TGTGCCAGCAGCGTCGGGACTTCGGAGACCCAGTACTTC. Its translation is CASSVGTSETQYF. Together with reference TRBV7-9 and TRBJ2-5, the CDR3 gives the full variable domain: DTGVSQNPRHKITKRGQNVTFRCDPISEHNRLYWYRQTLGQGPEFLTYFQNEAQLEKSRLLSDRFSAERPKGSFSTLEIQRTEQGDSAMYLCASSVGTSETQYFGPGTRLLVL.

The chain carries TRBV6-5 and TRBJ1-4, with D uncertain. The V end was cut by 8 bases, the J end by 4 bases, with 8 bases between. The CDR3 length is 12 residues. Germline-derived CDR1 and CDR2 are MNHEY and SVGAGI. CDR3 DNA: TGTGCCAGCGGGCCGCTTAATGAAAAACTGTTTTTT. It translates to CASGPLNEKLFF.

This clone was detected once. This chain uses TRBV9 with TRBJ2-7, with a weak D call TRBD1 (6 bases). Trimming took off 3 bases at V and 1 base at J, with 8 bases between the two ends. The V gene's germline CDR1 is SGDLS and CDR2 YYNGEE. The CDR3 has 13 residues. The CDR3 DNA is TGTGCCAGCAGCGCCGGACAGTCCTACGAGCAGTACTTC. Translation gives CASSAGQSYEQYF.

This chain connects TRBV19 to TRBJ2-5, with TRBD1 matching 7 bases. Germline CDR1 LNHDA, CDR2 SQIVND (reference sequence). This CDR3 region has 14 residues. Trimming removed 5 bases from V and 5 bases from J; junction bases left unmatched: 8. CDR3 sequence: CASSADRDVETQYF. CDR3 coding DNA: TGTGCCAGTAGTGCAGACAGGGATGTGGAGACCCAGTACTTC.

The chain has TRBV4-3 and TRBJ1-4; D not certain. The V gene lost 4 bases and the J gene lost 0 bases, with 12 bases spanning the gap. This CDR3 has 16 residues. CDR1 and CDR2 from the germline V gene are LGHNA and YSLEER. CDR3 residues: CASSPSVPATNEKLFF. The DNA for the CDR3 is TGCGCCAGCAGCCCCTCGGTACCCGCAACTAATGAAAAACTGTTTTTT.

The genes are TRBV7-9 and TRBJ1-1; TRBD1 might be the D (6 bases). The CDR3 consists of 14 residues. Germline CDR1 SEHNR, CDR2 FQNEAQ (reference sequence). The V and J ends lost 5 bases and 0 bases respectively, with 10 bases between them. In DNA, the CDR3 is TGTGCCAGCAGCCCCCAGGGGATGAACACTGAAGCTTTCTTT. It encodes CASSPQGMNTEAFF.

CDR3 protein: CASSQDRIQGEQFF. In DNA form, the CDR3 reads TGCGCCAGCAGCCAAGATCGGATCCAGGGTGAGCAGTTCTTC. The V call is TRBV4-3, the J call TRBJ2-1; tentative D call: TRBD1 (5 bases). The V and J ends lost 0 bases and 9 bases respectively, with 12 bases between them. The germline gives CDR1 LGHNA, CDR2 YSLEER. The CDR3 runs to 14 residues.

The chain is built from TRBV19 and TRBJ1-4; 7 bases fit TRBD1. J was trimmed by 0 bases and V by 4 bases; bases with no gene match: 5. From germline, CDR1 is LNHDA and CDR2 SQIVND (reference sequence). The CDR3 has 16 residues. The CDR3 DNA reads TGTGCCAGTAGTACGATACAGGGGACAACTAATGAAAAACTGTTTTTT. This encodes CASSTIQGTTNEKLFF.

The V and J genes are TRBV5-1 and TRBJ2-5; D may be TRBD2 (6 bases). Germline V gene lookup returns CDR1 SGHRS and CDR2 YFSETQ. V was shortened by 1 base and J by 2 bases, with 15 bases between the two germline ends. This CDR3 is 16 amino acids long. This chain's CDR3 is CASSLIAGSTQETQYF. The CDR3 DNA sequence: TGCGCCAGCAGCTTGATTGCCGGGAGCACACAAGAGACCCAGTACTTC.

The CDR3 region has the DNA TGTGCCAGCAGCGACTCCGGGACAGGGGCCTACGAGCAGTACTTC. As protein: CASSDSGTGAYEQYF. The chain links TRBV9 to TRBJ2-7, with 10 bases identical to TRBD1. CDR1 is SGDLS, CDR2 YYNGEE, per germline. The CDR3 totals 15 residues. V lost 3 bases, J lost 2 bases, and 5 bases stayed unmatched.

The chain carries TRBV11-2 and TRBJ2-7, with 9 bases identical to TRBD1. The germline CDR1 and CDR2 sequences are SGHAT and FQNNGV. Unmatched junction bases numbered 8, after V lost 1 base and J lost 4 bases. This CDR3 is 16 amino acids long. The DNA of the CDR3 is TGTGCCAGCAGCTTAGTTGGGACAGGGTTAGGTTACGAGCAGTACTTC. Its translation: CASSLVGTGLGYEQYF.